The 13 T cell receptor beta chains in this list originate from one sample, sequenced in a study of cytomegalovirus exposure and HLA in healthy donors. The PCR had 60 Vbeta and 13 Jbeta primers. Repertoires were generated with immunoSEQ multiplex PCR, while TCRdb's copy carries only in-frame clones and drops some. The data hold about 180,000 clones, with around three quarters observed a single time. Sequenced input: PBMCs. These receptors were taken from a man between 40 and 49 years old in good health and CMV-seronegative.

The J gene is TRBJ2-5, the V gene TRBV14; 8 bases match TRBD2. The ends lost 4 bases at V and 6 bases at J; junction bases unmatched: 7. The germline V gene encodes CDR1 SGHDN and CDR2 FVKESK. There are 14 residues in the CDR3. This chain's CDR3 is CASSPPGTRQTQYF. CDR3 in DNA: TGTGCCAGCAGCCCCCCGGGGACTAGGCAGACCCAGTACTTC.

This clone was counted a few times. J is TRBJ1-2 and V is TRBV18, with a weak D call TRBD1 (5 bases). This CDR3 contains 13 residues. The ends were cut back, 2 bases at V and 1 base at J, with 5 bases in the middle. Per germline, CDR1 KGHSH and CDR2 LQKENI. The CDR3 coding sequence is TGTGCCAGCTCACCAGACAGTAACTATGGCTACACCTTC. Translated: CASSPDSNYGYTF. Together with reference TRBV18 and TRBJ1-2, the CDR3 gives the full variable domain: NAGVMQNPRHLVRRRGQEARLRCSPMKGHSHVYWYRQLPEEGLKFMVYLQKENIIDESGMPKERFSAEFPKEGPSILRIQQVVRGDSAAYFCASSPDSNYGYTFGSGTRLTVV.

The chain employs TRBV20-1 and TRBJ1-2, with 9 bases fitting TRBD1. Germline CDR1 is DFQATT and CDR2 is SNEGSKA (reference sequence). The CDR3 has 10 amino acids. Trimming cost V 7 bases and J 8 bases; bases outside gene matches: 2. The CDR3 loop is CSGDRDGYTF. In DNA form, the CDR3 reads TGCAGTGGGGACAGGGACGGCTACACCTTC.

V and J are TRBV29-1 and TRBJ1-5; 8 nucleotides match TRBD1. The germline V gene encodes CDR1 SQVTM and CDR2 ANQGSEA. Germline trimming cut 4 bases from V and 6 bases from J; bases unmatched to any gene: 8. The CDR3 extends over 14 amino acids. For the CDR3, the DNA is TGCAGCGTTGGTGACGGACAGGGCGTTCAGCCCCAGCATTTT. It translates to CSVGDGQGVQPQHF.

CDR3 sequence (DNA): TGTGCCAGCACAGCCGGGGGACTCTCCCTTAGTACGCAGTATTTT. Its translation is CASTAGGLSLSTQYF. The chain joins TRBV11-1 to TRBJ2-3, with D possibly being TRBD2 (6 bases). Trimming left V 7 bases short and J 8 bases short, with 22 bases between. Germline CDR1 is SGHAT and CDR2 is FQDESV (reference sequence). There are 15 residues in the CDR3. Full variable domain (rest looked up from reference TRBV11-1 and TRBJ2-3): EAEVAQSPRYKITEKSQAVAFWCDPISGHATLYWYRQILGQGPELLVQFQDESVVDDSQLPKDRFSAERLKGVDSTLKIQPAELGDSAMYLCASTAGGLSLSTQYFGPGTRLTVL.

The chain joins TRBV7-2 to TRBJ2-5; 8 bases align to TRBD1. The CDR3 consists of 16 residues. V was clipped by 3 bases and J by 4 bases; unmatched bases: 10. Germline loops: CDR1 SGHTA, CDR2 FQGNSA. For the CDR3, the DNA is TGTGCCAGCAGCTTGCGGGAAGGACAGGGAGGAGAGACCCAGTACTTC. It encodes CASSLREGQGGETQYF.

V usage is TRBV7-2 and J usage is TRBJ1-4; no clear D. Trimming shortened V by 6 bases and J by 7 bases, and 15 bases separated the two germline ends. Germline assignment: CDR1 SGHTA and CDR2 FQGNSA. The CDR3 has 14 residues. The CDR3 sequence: CASSPTLAAEKLFF. The CDR3 DNA follows: TGTGCCAGCAGTCCCACCCTAGCGGCTGAAAAACTGTTTTTT.

The V and J genes are TRBV7-9 and TRBJ1-1; possibly TRBD1 for D (6 bases). Trimming took 5 bases from V and 6 from J, leaving 16 bases between them. The CDR3 has 14 amino acids. CDR1 SEHNR and CDR2 FQNEAQ come from the germline V gene (reference sequence). CDR3 bases: TGTGCCAGCAGCCCATCAGGGGTCGGGGCTGAAGCTTTCTTT. It is translated as CASSPSGVGAEAFF.

The chain joins TRBV2 to TRBJ2-1, with TRBD2 matching 7 bases. CDR1 and CDR2 (germline): SNHLY, FYNNEI. The CDR3 is 15 residues long. With V trimmed by 4 bases and J by 2 bases, 5 bases remained unmatched. The CDR3 protein is CASSGGGMAYNEQFF. The CDR3 coding sequence is TGTGCCAGCAGTGGGGGGGGAATGGCCTACAATGAGCAGTTCTTC.

The V and J genes are TRBV27 and TRBJ2-7, with TRBD1 matching 9 bases. The germline V gene has CDR1 MNHEY and CDR2 SMNVEV (reference sequence). V gave up 3 bases and J gave up 5 bases; unmatched junction bases: 5. The CDR3 spans 14 residues. CDR3 sequence: CASSFGTGRDEQYF. The CDR3 region has the DNA TGTGCCAGCAGTTTTGGGACAGGGAGGGACGAGCAGTACTTC.

The CDR3 sequence: CASSPLTQETQYF. Written as DNA, the CDR3 is TGTGCCAGCAGCCCACTCACCCAAGAGACCCAGTACTTC. The genes are TRBV6-5 and TRBJ2-5; D remains ambiguous. Trimming shortened V by 6 bases and J by 1 base, and 9 bases separated the two germline ends. This CDR3 comprises 13 residues. The germline V gene has CDR1 MNHEY and CDR2 SVGAGI.

The chain employs TRBV5-1 and TRBJ2-3, with D unresolved. Deletions cut 1 base from V and 6 bases from J, with 15 bases between. The germline V gene has CDR1 SGHRS and CDR2 YFSETQ. The length of the CDR3 is 15 residues. DNA for the CDR3: TGCGCCAGCAGCTTGAGGTCTAGAGCCCTGGATACGCAGTATTTT. Encoded protein: CASSLRSRALDTQYF.

To note about this clone: The germline gene is not matched at one end of the junction; a read error may be the cause. The V call is TRBV19, the J call TRBJ2-1, with 9 positions matching TRBD2. CDR3 length: 18 amino acids. From germline, CDR1 is LNHDA and CDR2 SQIVND (reference sequence). As DNA, the CDR3 is TGTGCCAGTAGTATAACAGCACCGGGACTAGCCTTTTACAATGGGCAGTTCTTC. Its translation: CASSITAPGLAFYNGQFF.